The 16 T cell receptor beta chains listed next were all sequenced from one sample in a study of CD8+ T cells in alopecia areata. As the sequencing template, cDNA was produced by extracting RNA and reverse transcribing it. Using immunoSEQ multiplex PCR, the repertoire was profiled, and TCRdb retains in-frame clones only, with some absent. The top ten clones hold 10% of a sample with about 120,000 clones, about 50% of them seen once. Sequences were obtained from NKG2D-low CD8+ T cells sorted from blood. Receptors originate from a human donor with alopecia areata.

The rearrangement joins TRBV5-1 to TRBJ2-1; no firm D call. Trimming removed 4 bases from V and 9 bases from J, with 11 bases in between. CDR3 length: 12 amino acids. Germline CDR1 is SGHRS and CDR2 is YFSETQ. CDR3 amino acids: CASSAGGTEQFF. The CDR3 DNA is TGCGCCAGCAGCGCTGGTGGCACTGAGCAGTTCTTC.

The J gene is TRBJ2-5, the V gene TRBV27; D ambiguous. Per germline, CDR1 MNHEY and CDR2 SMNVEV (reference sequence). The V end was cut by 1 base, the J end by 5 bases, with 14 bases between. The CDR3 is 15 amino acids. The CDR3 coding sequence is TGTGCCAGCAGTTTATGGTCGGGCCCCAAGGAGACCCAGTACTTC. Translating gives CASSLWSGPKETQYF.

This clone was counted a few times. The rearrangement joins TRBV30 to TRBJ2-1; perhaps TRBD1 as D (5 bases). This CDR3 has 12 amino acids. V dropped 7 bases and J dropped 5 bases, with 12 bases sitting between them. Germline V gene sequence: CDR1 GTSNPN, CDR2 SVGIG (reference sequence). The CDR3 DNA sequence: TGTGCCTTGGATCAGGGAAACAATGAGCAGTTCTTC. Protein sequence: CALDQGNNEQFF.

A few counts support this clone. The gene calls are TRBV29-1 and TRBJ2-7, with a tentative D call TRBD2 (6 bases). V was cut by 6 bases and J by 8 bases, with 20 bases left in between. In germline, CDR1 is SQVTM, CDR2 ANQGSEA. CDR3 length: 13 residues. CDR3 in amino acids: CSVLGDHSGKQYF. CDR3 DNA: TGCAGCGTCCTAGGGGATCATAGCGGCAAGCAGTACTTC.

A few counts support this clone. The chain has TRBV29-1 and TRBJ2-7; D is unclear. Germline V gene sequence: CDR1 SQVTM, CDR2 ANQGSEA. The CDR3 covers 10 residues. The V end was cut by 2 bases, the J end by 7 bases, with 6 bases between. Here the CDR3 DNA reads TGCAGCGTTGAACAAGGGGAGCAGTACTTC. This gives the protein CSVEQGEQYF.

This sequence joins TRBV30 and TRBJ2-1, with 8 bases aligning to TRBD2. From germline, CDR1 is GTSNPN and CDR2 SVGIG (reference sequence). The CDR3 runs 15 residues. V was pared by 2 bases and J by 4 bases, with 7 bases of the junction left unmatched. CDR3 region: CAWSLDSGAYNEQFF. The CDR3, as DNA: TGTGCCTGGAGTCTGGATAGCGGGGCGTACAATGAGCAGTTCTTC.

This clone was seen more than once but under ten times. J is TRBJ1-1 and V is TRBV7-9; D gene ambiguous. Germline V lookup: CDR1 SEHNR, CDR2 FQNEAQ (reference sequence). Trimming took 5 bases from V and 8 from J, leaving 3 bases between them. The CDR3 is 9 amino acids. The CDR3 sequence is CASSPEAFF. The CDR3 DNA reads TGTGCCAGCAGCCCAGAAGCTTTCTTT.

V usage is TRBV25-1 and J usage is TRBJ2-7, with 8 bases fitting TRBD2. Unmatched junction bases numbered 11, after V lost 1 base and J lost 6 bases. The CDR3 is made up of 16 amino acids. Germline CDR1 reads MGHDK; CDR2 reads SYGVNS. The CDR3 coding sequence is TGTGCCAGCAGTGAATCGGCGGGGGGCGGCCGGGTCGAGCAGTACTTC. This sequence encodes CASSESAGGGRVEQYF.

The rearrangement links TRBV29-1 to TRBJ2-7; unclear D gene. The CDR3 totals 8 residues. Germline V lookup: CDR1 SQVTM, CDR2 ANQGSEA. CDR3 nucleotide sequence: TGCAACCCTCATAAGCAGTACTTC. Translation: CNPHKQYF.

The table lists this clone with a few counts. The gene calls are TRBV28 and TRBJ2-3, with a tentative D call TRBD2 (5 bases). Trimming took off 3 bases at V and 8 bases at J, with 9 bases between the two ends. Germline CDR1 is MDHEN and CDR2 is SYDVKM. CDR3 size: 12 residues. The CDR3 loop reads CASSFDAGTQYF. CDR3 bases: TGTGCCAGCAGTTTTGACGCGGGTACGCAGTATTTT.

The chain links TRBV28 to TRBJ2-7, with D uncertain. Germline CDR1 reads MDHEN; CDR2 reads SYDVKM. With 1 base removed from V and 0 bases from J, the gap between germline ends came to 4 bases. There are 13 residues in the CDR3. CDR3 sequence reads: CASSLFISYEQYF. In DNA form, the CDR3 reads TGTGCCAGCAGTTTATTCATCTCCTACGAGCAGTACTTC.

The chain links TRBV7-9 to TRBJ2-1, with D tentatively TRBD2 (6 bases). Trimming removed 5 bases from V and 3 bases from J, with 11 bases in between. CDR1 is SEHNR and CDR2 is FQNEAQ in the germline V gene (reference sequence). There are 14 residues in the CDR3. The DNA of the CDR3 is TGTGCCAGCAGCGATCTAGCGAGCTACAATGAGCAGTTCTTC. It is translated as CASSDLASYNEQFF.

The CDR3 region is CASSQVGDDEQFF. The CDR3 DNA reads TGCGCCAGCAGCCAAGTTGGGGACGATGAGCAGTTCTTC. The chain is built from TRBV4-1 and TRBJ2-1, with D possibly called TRBD1 or TRBD2 (5 bases each). The CDR3 is 13 residues long. With 1 base removed from V and 8 bases from J, the gap between germline ends came to 9 bases. Germline V lookup: CDR1 MGHRA, CDR2 YSYEKL.

Ten or more counts support this clone. The J gene is TRBJ2-1, the V gene TRBV7-9; possible D gene TRBD1, 6 bases. Trimming removed 3 bases at V and 8 bases at J, with 17 bases between. The CDR3 is made up of 15 amino acids. CDR1 is SEHNR and CDR2 is FQNEAQ in the germline V gene (reference sequence). The DNA for the CDR3 is TGTGCCAGCAGCTTCACCCGGGACATTGGCGATGAGCAGTTCTTC. It is translated as CASSFTRDIGDEQFF.

To note about this clone: The same CDR3 also results from other DNA sequences found in this sample. This chain uses TRBV5-1 with TRBJ2-1; D gene ambiguous. Trimming cost V 1 base and J 7 bases, with 6 bases left between them. The CDR3 has 12 residues. Germline V gene data show CDR1 as SGHRS and CDR2 as YFSETQ. The CDR3 DNA is TGCGCCAGCAGCTTGCTAGAAAATGAGCAGTTCTTC. Translating it yields CASSLLENEQFF.

This clone has a single count. This sequence joins TRBV30 and TRBJ1-1; tentatively, D is TRBD1 (6 bases). Germline assignment: CDR1 GTSNPN and CDR2 SVGIG (reference sequence). With 6 bases removed from V and 6 bases from J, the gap between germline ends came to 11 bases. This CDR3 is 11 amino acids long. The CDR3: CACPRGAEAFF. The CDR3 DNA reads TGTGCCTGCCCTAGGGGGGCTGAAGCTTTCTTT. Filled out from reference TRBV30 and TRBJ1-1, the complete variable domain reads SQTIHQWPATLVQPVGSPLSLECTVEGTSNPNLYWYRQAAGRGLQLLFYSVGIGQISSEVPQNLSASRPQDRQFILSSKKLLLSDSGFYLCACPRGAEAFFGQGTRLTVV.